These 2 T cell receptor beta chains originate from one sample sequenced in a study of identifying expanded T cells in peripheral blood (dated by TCRdb to 2018 to 2020). Receptor amplification or capture employed the immunoSEQ multiplex PCR assay. What TCRdb holds here is the immuneACCESS table cut down to in-frame rearrangements. Part of the clones is not present; checked against another copy, under half of the missing clones reflect an unresolved V gene, and the others are unexplained. This sample is represented by under 95,000 clones; 89% of them were singletons. 2.5% to 3.5% of the sample is held by the ten biggest clonotypes. Sequencing was performed on blood. The receptors were sampled from a person aged 18-69 years in good health.

This chain links TRBV6-5 with TRBJ1-2, with 10 positions matching TRBD1. CDR1 is MNHEY and CDR2 is SVGAGI in the germline V gene. This CDR3 has 15 residues. V was clipped by 3 bases and J by 0 bases; unmatched bases: 1. The CDR3, as DNA: TGTGCCAGCAGTTATGGGACAGGGGCTAACTATGGCTACACCTTC. Translating it yields CASSYGTGANYGYTF.

The chain couples TRBV7-2 to TRBJ2-3; tentatively, D is TRBD1 or TRBD2 (5 bases each). Trimming cost V 1 base and J 4 bases, with 12 bases left between them. Per the germline V gene, CDR1 is SGHTA and CDR2 is FQGNSA. The CDR3 is 15 residues long. This CDR3 reads CASSLGLMGADTQYF. CDR3 DNA sequence: TGTGCCAGCAGCTTAGGTCTCATGGGGGCAGATACGCAGTATTTT.